Below, 25 T cell receptor beta chains from the same sample are listed, as sequenced in a study of radiation and T cells in renal cell carcinoma. Time point described: blood 2 weeks post-SBRT. Treatment reported: 15 Gy SBRT to primary tumor, nephrectomy 4 weeks later. The method was immunoSEQ multiplex PCR; TCRdb's version includes in-frame clones alone and lacks a portion of them. The sample yields about 130,000 clones, 81% seen once. Sequencing was performed on blood, taken from a patient whose treatment included radiotherapy and nephrectomy. The receptors come from a man in his fifties or sixties with renal cell carcinoma.

This chain links TRBV18 with TRBJ2-6; no reliable D call. V was trimmed by 3 bases and J by 0 bases, leaving 12 bases between them. The CDR3 sequence is 17 residues long. Germline assignment: CDR1 KGHSH and CDR2 LQKENI. CDR3: CASSPRQVSSGANVLTF. The DNA of the CDR3 is TGTGCCAGCTCACCGCGGCAGGTGAGCTCTGGGGCCAACGTCCTGACTTTC.

The chain couples TRBV30 to TRBJ2-2, with a weak D call TRBD2 (7 bases). Germline V gene sequence: CDR1 GTSNPN, CDR2 SVGIG (reference sequence). V lost 4 bases and J lost 7, with 19 bases in between. This CDR3 is built from 15 residues. CDR3 in amino acids: CAWTPGGSLGGELFF. The CDR3 bases are TGTGCCTGGACCCCGGGGGGCAGTTTGGGCGGGGAGCTGTTTTTT.

This chain links TRBV6-1 with TRBJ1-2; TRBD1 aligns across 8 bases. This CDR3 has 13 residues. After removal of 9 bases from V and 4 bases from J, the junction contained 7 bases not matched to a gene. Looked up from germline, CDR1 is MNHNS and CDR2 is SASEGT. The CDR3 protein is CASNQQGAYGYTF. In DNA form, the CDR3 reads TGTGCCAGTAATCAGCAGGGGGCCTATGGCTACACCTTC.

The chain has TRBV4-1 and TRBJ2-7, with 8 bases aligning to TRBD2. This CDR3 region has 17 residues. CDR1 is MGHRA, CDR2 YSYEKL, per germline. The junction had 12 bases not matched to a gene; V was cut back by 0 bases and J by 5 bases. For the CDR3, the DNA is TGCGCCAGCAGCCAAGAACAGGGCGGGGGGTCTCTAAACGAGCAGTACTTC. Translated: CASSQEQGGGSLNEQYF.

The CDR3 sequence: CASSFGDTWSGAFF. The CDR3 bases are TGTGCCAGCAGCTTCGGAGACACATGGTCGGGGGCTTTCTTT. The chain joins TRBV7-9 to TRBJ1-1; D unresolved. The CDR3 is made up of 14 amino acids. V was cut by 3 bases and J by 11 bases, with 19 bases left in between. Germline lookup yields CDR1 SEHNR and CDR2 FQNEAQ (reference sequence).

The chain links TRBV4-3 to TRBJ2-3; 13 bases are shared with TRBD2. J lost 11 bases, V lost 3 bases, and 14 bases had no gene match. The germline gives CDR1 LGHNA, CDR2 YSLEER. The CDR3 is made up of 17 amino acids. CDR3 nucleotides: TGCGCCAGCAGCCATCCACTTTCCGGGACTAGCGGGGTTAGGCAGTATTTT. This encodes CASSHPLSGTSGVRQYF.

V gene TRBV6-1 combines with J gene TRBJ1-2; D is uncertain. Germline CDR1 reads MNHNS; CDR2 reads SASEGT. The CDR3 runs 15 residues. V lost 3 bases to trimming and J lost 3 bases, with 14 bases between them. The CDR3 region is CASSDSLGRHYGYTF. The CDR3 DNA follows: TGTGCCAGCAGTGACAGTTTAGGCCGACACTATGGCTACACCTTC.

The chain links TRBV19 to TRBJ1-3; no reliable D call. This CDR3 is 16 amino acids long. CDR1 and CDR2 from the germline V gene are LNHDA and SQIVND (reference sequence). V lost 5 bases to trimming and J lost 0 bases, with 14 bases between them. CDR3 residues: CASSRTRIISGNTIYF. In DNA, the CDR3 is TGTGCCAGTAGTCGCACCAGAATAATCTCTGGAAACACCATATATTTT.

V and J are TRBV5-1 and TRBJ1-1; no definite D call. Trimming stripped 0 bases from V and 2 bases from J, with 8 bases between. This CDR3 contains 14 residues. In germline, CDR1 is SGHRS, CDR2 YFSETQ. CDR3 sequence (DNA): TGCGCCAGCAGCTTGGGTCTCCCTAACACTGAAGCTTTCTTT. Translating it yields CASSLGLPNTEAFF.

The genes are TRBV4-3 and TRBJ2-1, with D possibly TRBD2 on 5 matching bases. This CDR3 is built from 15 residues. Germline CDR1 is LGHNA and CDR2 is YSLEER. The V end lost 4 bases, the J end lost 7 bases, and 17 bases lay between the germline ends. This chain's CDR3 is CASSPGFGVGNEQFF. CDR3 nucleotide sequence: TGCGCCAGCAGCCCAGGTTTCGGGGTCGGAAATGAGCAGTTCTTC.

The J gene is TRBJ2-2, the V gene TRBV18; D tentatively fits TRBD1 or TRBD2 (8 bases each). Trimming cost V 2 bases and J 7 bases, with 38 bases left between them. Germline assignment: CDR1 KGHSH and CDR2 LQKENI. There are 23 residues in the CDR3. This CDR3 reads CASSPARTGLPTQRELGRGELFF. The CDR3 bases are TGTGCCAGCTCACCAGCTAGGACAGGGCTGCCAACCCAGCGGGAGTTGGGCCGCGGGGAGCTGTTTTTT.

This clone has only a few counts. V usage is TRBV7-8 and J usage is TRBJ1-6; 7 bases match TRBD1. Germline V gene lookup returns CDR1 SGHVS and CDR2 FQNEAQ. The length of the CDR3 is 15 residues. Trimming at V came to 5 bases and at J to 4 bases, leaving 5 bases not matched to a gene. CDR3 in DNA: TGTGCCAGCAGCCCCCCGGGACAGTATAATTCACCCCTCCACTTT. It encodes CASSPPGQYNSPLHF.

CDR3 bases: TGTGCCAGCAGTGAAGTGGGTGGGCAGGGAACGCAGCCCCAGCATTTT. Amino acids: CASSEVGGQGTQPQHF. The V gene is TRBV2, the J gene TRBJ1-5, with D perhaps TRBD1 (5 bases). Germline CDR1 is SNHLY and CDR2 is FYNNEI. V lost 1 base and J 7 bases, leaving 17 bases between the germline ends. This CDR3 spans 16 amino acids.

This clone was observed a single time. The rearrangement links TRBV2 to TRBJ2-5; 8 positions match TRBD2. J gave up 5 bases and V 5 bases, and 28 bases lay outside the gene matches. The CDR3 is made up of 21 amino acids. CDR1 is SNHLY and CDR2 is FYNNEI in the germline V gene. The CDR3 region has the DNA TGTGCCAGCAGTCCTCCGGGAGGGGGTTGGTATAGACTAGCGCTTCGGGAGACCCAGTACTTC. Protein product: CASSPPGGGWYRLALRETQYF.

V gene TRBV18 combines with J gene TRBJ2-3, with a weak D call TRBD1 (6 bases). The V and J ends lost 0 bases and 6 bases respectively, with 10 bases between them. This CDR3 comprises 14 residues. Germline V lookup: CDR1 KGHSH, CDR2 LQKENI. The CDR3 loop reads CASSPPSQGDTQYF. The CDR3 nucleotides are TGTGCCAGCTCACCACCGTCACAGGGTGATACGCAGTATTTT.

V usage is TRBV6-4 and J usage is TRBJ2-2; no definite D call. This CDR3 comprises 14 residues. Trimming cost V 2 bases and J 6 bases, with 10 bases left between them. Germline CDR1 and CDR2: MRHNA and SNTAGT. Here the CDR3 reads CASSDISGAGELFF. CDR3 nucleotide sequence: TGTGCCAGCAGTGACATTTCTGGAGCCGGGGAGCTGTTTTTT.

This chain uses TRBV7-6 with TRBJ2-5, with a possible D match to TRBD2 (5 bases). Trimming shortened V by 5 bases and J by 7 bases, and 14 bases separated the two germline ends. The CDR3 extends over 13 amino acids. Germline V CDR1 and CDR2: SGHVS, FNYEAQ. The CDR3 DNA reads TGTGCCAGCAGCCCCCTCCTCGGGGTGACCCAGTACTTC. It codes for CASSPLLGVTQYF.

This rearrangement joins TRBV7-2 to TRBJ2-7; TRBD1 aligns across 7 bases. The junction had 6 bases not matched to a gene; V was cut back by 2 bases and J by 5 bases. Germline V gives CDR1 SGHTA, CDR2 FQGNSA. CDR3 length equals 14 residues. The CDR3 here is CASSLRGPKNEQYF. Here the CDR3 DNA reads TGTGCCAGCAGCTTAAGGGGGCCGAAAAACGAGCAGTACTTC.

This rearrangement joins TRBV28 to TRBJ1-5; TRBD1 agrees at 7 bases. The ends lost 5 bases at V and 6 bases at J; junction bases unmatched: 16. The length of the CDR3 is 17 residues. Germline CDR1 MDHEN, CDR2 SYDVKM. In nucleotides, the CDR3 is TGTGCCAGCAGTCTCCCGGCGGGGACAGCGGATCGTCAGCCCCAGCATTTT. Its protein product is CASSLPAGTADRQPQHF.

The chain uses TRBV25-1 and TRBJ1-1; 7 nucleotides align to TRBD1. The CDR3 consists of 14 residues. Trimming cost V 5 bases and J 7 bases; bases outside gene matches: 10. Germline CDR1 is MGHDK and CDR2 is SYGVNS. The CDR3 DNA sequence: TGTGCCAGCAGTATTTCAGGGGGAGTGGGTGAAGCTTTCTTT. Translation gives CASSISGGVGEAFF.

The chain joins TRBV19 to TRBJ2-5, with TRBD2 identical over 10 bases. Per germline, CDR1 LNHDA and CDR2 SQIVND (reference sequence). The CDR3 covers 17 residues. The ends lost 3 bases at V and 3 bases at J; junction bases unmatched: 10. The CDR3 DNA is TGTGCCAGTAGTATCCAGCTAGCGGGAGTCGGAAAAGAGACCCAGTACTTC. Translated: CASSIQLAGVGKETQYF.

The chain uses TRBV25-1 and TRBJ1-2; the match to TRBD1 covers 7 bases. Germline assignment: CDR1 MGHDK and CDR2 SYGVNS. This CDR3 is built from 13 residues. Losses at the gene ends were 8 bases for V and 6 bases for J; bases not matched to a gene: 9. The CDR3 is CASRRTGDHGYTF. The CDR3 nucleotides read TGTGCCAGCCGCCGTACAGGGGACCATGGCTACACCTTC.

This sequence joins TRBV7-9 and TRBJ1-2, with no clear D. V shed 2 bases and J shed 4 bases, with 17 bases lying between them. The length of the CDR3 is 16 residues. Germline V gene data show CDR1 as SEHNR and CDR2 as FQNEAQ (reference sequence). CDR3: CASSLLGGAYLYGYTF. The CDR3 DNA sequence: TGTGCCAGCAGCTTACTGGGCGGAGCCTACCTCTATGGCTACACCTTC.

The J gene is TRBJ1-2, the V gene TRBV7-9, with 7 bases matching TRBD1. CDR1 SEHNR and CDR2 FQNEAQ come from the germline V gene (reference sequence). This CDR3 has 13 residues. V gave up 1 base and J gave up 13 bases; unmatched junction bases: 9. The CDR3 bases are TGTGCCAGCAGCTTAGGTGCCGGGACAGATCCCACCTTC. Protein sequence: CASSLGAGTDPTF. Full variable domain (rest looked up from reference TRBV7-9 and TRBJ1-2): DTGVSQNPRHKITKRGQNVTFRCDPISEHNRLYWYRQTLGQGPEFLTYFQNEAQLEKSRLLSDRFSAERPKGSFSTLEIQRTEQGDSAMYLCASSLGAGTDPTFGSGTRLTVV.

The V gene is TRBV5-1, the J gene TRBJ2-1; 14 bases are shared with TRBD2. Trimming at V came to 4 bases and at J to 6 bases, leaving 3 bases not matched to a gene. This CDR3 contains 15 residues. Germline V lookup: CDR1 SGHRS, CDR2 YFSETQ. The CDR3 coding sequence is TGCGCCAGCAGCCCCGGACTAGCGGGAGGCAATGAGCAGTTCTTC. Its protein is CASSPGLAGGNEQFF. Drawing the rest from reference TRBV5-1 and TRBJ2-1, the complete variable domain is KAGVTQTPRYLIKTRGQQVTLSCSPISGHRSVSWYQQTPGQGLQFLFEYFSETQRNKGNFPGRFSGRQFSNSRSEMNVSTLELGDSALYLCASSPGLAGGNEQFFGPGTRLTVL.